Each of the 27 T cell receptor beta chains below was sequenced from the same sample in a study of blood T cell repertoires in COVID-19. Using immunoSEQ multiplex PCR, the repertoire was profiled, and TCRdb retains in-frame clones only, with some absent. Seen here are 250,000 to 300,000 clones, approximately 82% observed once, and the top ten hold 4.5% to 6.5%. Material for sequencing was peripheral blood. All receptors come from a man older than 75 with acute or convalescent COVID-19.

The genes are TRBV5-1 and TRBJ1-5, with a tentative D call TRBD1 (5 bases). Germline loops: CDR1 SGHRS, CDR2 YFSETQ. Trimming removed 0 bases at V and 6 bases at J, with 13 bases between. The CDR3 length is 15 residues. This chain's CDR3 is CASSLAPGGGQPQHF. The CDR3 DNA reads TGCGCCAGCAGCTTGGCCCCGGGCGGGGGTCAGCCCCAGCATTTT.

The rearrangement links TRBV25-1 to TRBJ2-3; 8 bases are shared with TRBD1. The CDR3 totals 14 residues. Germline V gene lookup returns CDR1 MGHDK and CDR2 SYGVNS. J gave up 0 bases and V 7 bases, and 3 bases lay outside the gene matches. The CDR3, as DNA: TGTGCCAGCACCGGGACAGGCAGCACAGATACGCAGTATTTT. Amino acid sequence: CASTGTGSTDTQYF.

This clone was found a few times. In DNA form, the CDR3 reads TGCGCCAGCCGACGACAGGGACCCTTGTGGGAGCAGTACTTC. Amino acid sequence: CASRRQGPLWEQYF. The chain couples TRBV5-1 to TRBJ2-7; TRBD1 agrees at 7 bases. V was clipped by 7 bases and J by 7 bases; unmatched bases: 14. CDR3 length: 14 residues. CDR1 SGHRS and CDR2 YFSETQ come from the germline V gene.

This chain joins TRBV29-1 and TRBJ2-1; TRBD2 agrees at 7 bases. This CDR3 comprises 17 residues. V lost 3 bases and J lost 3; bases outside the gene matches: 14. CDR1 and CDR2 from the germline V gene are SQVTM and ANQGSEA. The CDR3 spells CSVDAPPGLKVYNEQFF. The CDR3 nucleotides read TGCAGCGTTGATGCCCCTCCGGGACTAAAAGTCTACAATGAGCAGTTCTTC.

The CDR3 sequence is CASSTVAGPENTQYF. DNA for the CDR3: TGCGCCAGCAGCACCGTGGCGGGGCCTGAGAATACGCAGTATTTT. V usage is TRBV5-1 and J usage is TRBJ2-3; perhaps TRBD2 as D (6 bases). The germline CDR1 and CDR2 sequences are SGHRS and YFSETQ. Trimming pared 4 bases from V and 7 bases from J, leaving 19 bases between. This CDR3 is 15 amino acids long. Using reference TRBV5-1 and TRBJ2-3 for the parts outside the CDR3, the full variable domain is KAGVTQTPRYLIKTRGQQVTLSCSPISGHRSVSWYQQTPGQGLQFLFEYFSETQRNKGNFPGRFSGRQFSNSRSEMNVSTLELGDSALYLCASSTVAGPENTQYFGPGTRLTVL.

The chain is built from TRBV5-6 and TRBJ1-2; D might be TRBD1 (5 bases). Looked up from germline, CDR1 is SGHDT and CDR2 is YYEEEE. V was cut by 0 bases and J by 3 bases, with 18 bases left in between. The CDR3 totals 17 residues. The CDR3 protein is CASSLAGIAGPDYGYTF. The CDR3 DNA reads TGTGCCAGCAGCTTGGCCGGTATCGCAGGGCCGGACTATGGCTACACCTTC.

This clone has only one observation. The chain links TRBV9 to TRBJ2-1, with D maybe TRBD2 (6 bases). This CDR3 is 14 amino acids long. Per germline, CDR1 SGDLS and CDR2 YYNGEE. V dropped 3 bases and J dropped 4 bases, with 11 bases sitting between them. CDR3 amino acids: CASSAGLLYNEQFF. The CDR3 DNA follows: TGTGCCAGCAGCGCGGGACTTTTGTACAATGAGCAGTTCTTC.

The J gene is TRBJ2-7, the V gene TRBV11-2; TRBD2 matches at 12 bases. Germline V lookup: CDR1 SGHAT, CDR2 FQNNGV. The CDR3 is 16 residues long. V was clipped by 1 base and J by 0 bases; unmatched bases: 1. The CDR3 region has the DNA TGTGCCAGCAGCTTAGGACTAGCGGGGGACTCCTACGAGCAGTACTTC. Protein product: CASSLGLAGDSYEQYF.

This clone was counted a few times. The chain carries TRBV10-3 and TRBJ2-3; weak D call: TRBD1 (5 bases). Trimming pared 7 bases from V and 1 base from J, leaving 12 bases between. The CDR3 covers 14 residues. Germline CDR1 is ENHRY and CDR2 is SYGVKD. This CDR3 reads CAITPTVGTDTQYF. CDR3 sequence (DNA): TGTGCCATCACCCCGACAGTAGGCACAGATACGCAGTATTTT.

In its sample, this clone was seen once. The V and J genes are TRBV4-1 and TRBJ2-5; D perhaps matches TRBD2 (5 bases). The germline V gene has CDR1 MGHRA and CDR2 YSYEKL. V lost 0 bases, J lost 7 bases, and 15 bases lay in between. The CDR3 extends over 15 amino acids. The CDR3 here is CASSQDLEALMTQYF. CDR3 DNA sequence: TGCGCCAGCAGCCAAGATTTGGAGGCACTGATGACCCAGTACTTC.

V usage is TRBV11-2 and J usage is TRBJ1-2, with 10 bases fitting TRBD1. Germline lookup yields CDR1 SGHAT and CDR2 FQNNGV. This CDR3 has 17 residues. The J segment lost 2 bases and the V segment lost 5 bases, leaving 11 bases of the junction unmatched. The CDR3 here is CASSPPLGTGANYGYTF. The CDR3 region has the DNA TGTGCCAGCAGCCCGCCCCTCGGGACAGGGGCGAACTATGGCTACACCTTC.

This clone has just a few counts. The rearrangement links TRBV5-1 to TRBJ2-1; 7 positions match TRBD1. The CDR3 runs 16 residues. V was clipped by 5 bases and J by 5 bases; unmatched bases: 13. The germline V gene encodes CDR1 SGHRS and CDR2 YFSETQ. CDR3 residues: CASSQGQARAHNEQFF. The CDR3 DNA is TGCGCCAGCAGTCAAGGACAGGCGAGGGCTCACAATGAGCAGTTCTTC.

This clone was picked up one time. The CDR3 loop reads CASRSGTAPNYGYTF. The CDR3 DNA sequence: TGTGCCAGCAGATCCGGGACAGCCCCTAACTATGGCTACACCTTC. The chain joins TRBV27 to TRBJ1-2, with 7 bases identical to TRBD1. V dropped 6 bases and J dropped 0; count of bases not matched to a gene: 7. The germline gives CDR1 MNHEY, CDR2 SMNVEV (reference sequence). CDR3 length equals 15 residues.

There are a few counts of this clone. The chain employs TRBV2 and TRBJ1-5; possibly TRBD1 for D (5 bases). The length of the CDR3 is 13 residues. The V and J ends lost 4 bases and 9 bases respectively, with 13 bases between them. Germline V gives CDR1 SNHLY, CDR2 FYNNEI. The CDR3 sequence: CASSGGVIRPQHF. In nucleotides, the CDR3 is TGTGCCAGCAGTGGGGGGGTCATTAGGCCCCAGCATTTT.

This clone came up a few times. The rearrangement links TRBV5-1 to TRBJ2-7; TRBD1 aligns across 7 bases. Germline V CDR1 and CDR2: SGHRS, YFSETQ. Losses at the gene ends were 0 bases for V and 3 bases for J; bases not matched to a gene: 3. The CDR3 sequence is 14 residues long. For the CDR3, the DNA is TGCGCCAGCAGCTTGGAAGGACAGGACTACGAGCAGTACTTC. Translated: CASSLEGQDYEQYF.

The chain uses TRBV4-2 and TRBJ1-4; 8 nucleotides align to TRBD1. The CDR3 consists of 15 residues. The V gene end was trimmed by 3 bases and the J gene end by 5 bases; junction bases not matched to a gene: 5. Germline loops: CDR1 LGHNA, CDR2 YNFKEQ. The CDR3 DNA follows: TGTGCCAGCAGCCAGTATGACAGGGGAAATGAAAAACTGTTTTTT. This translates into CASSQYDRGNEKLFF.

This sequence joins TRBV5-8 and TRBJ1-4, with D possibly being TRBD1 (6 bases). Between the trimmed V and J ends, which lost 5 bases and 7 bases, there was a span of 21 bases. Germline lookup yields CDR1 SGHTS and CDR2 YDEGEE. The CDR3 is made up of 16 amino acids. CDR3 nucleotides: TGTGCCAGCAGTTCTCAGGGGCCAGGGGTTAGTGAAAAACTGTTTTTT. This sequence encodes CASSSQGPGVSEKLFF.

This clone was recorded only once. Within the sample, other DNA sequences also encode this same CDR3. The chain links TRBV28 to TRBJ1-1; D unresolved. There are 12 residues in the CDR3. CDR1 is MDHEN and CDR2 is SYDVKM in the germline V gene. Trimming took 2 bases from V and 4 from J, leaving 5 bases between them. CDR3 DNA sequence: TGTGCCAGCAGTTTACGGGGCACTGAAGCTTTCTTT. Translating it yields CASSLRGTEAFF.

The chain links TRBV7-2 to TRBJ2-7; tentative D call: TRBD1 (6 bases). CDR3 size: 13 residues. V lost 5 bases to trimming and J lost 3 bases, with 11 bases between them. Per the germline V gene, CDR1 is SGHTA and CDR2 is FQGNSA. CDR3 DNA: TGTGCCAGCAGCCGGACAGCCTACTACGAGCAGTACTTC. It encodes CASSRTAYYEQYF.

This chain links TRBV9 with TRBJ2-1; 7 nucleotides agree with TRBD1. V dropped 2 bases and J dropped 2; count of bases not matched to a gene: 7. The germline gives CDR1 SGDLS, CDR2 YYNGEE. The CDR3 sequence is 16 residues long. In DNA form, the CDR3 reads TGTGCCAGCAGCGTCGGGATAGGGGGCACCTACAATGAGCAGTTCTTC. It codes for CASSVGIGGTYNEQFF.

For the CDR3, the DNA is TGTGCCAGCAGCCAAGTATCAGGCCCCAGGGAGACCCAGTACTTC. It translates to CASSQVSGPRETQYF. The chain is built from TRBV3-1 (or the pseudogene TRBV3-2) and TRBJ2-5; D remains ambiguous. Trimming pared 1 base from V and 5 bases from J, leaving 14 bases between. There are 15 residues in the CDR3. Germline CDR1 reads LGHDT; CDR2 reads YNNKEL (reference sequence).

V and J are TRBV5-4 and TRBJ2-3, with 13 bases identical to TRBD2. CDR1 SGHNT and CDR2 YYREEE come from the germline V gene (reference sequence). The CDR3 sequence is 16 residues long. The J segment lost 1 base and the V segment lost 4 bases, leaving 3 bases of the junction unmatched. Written as DNA, the CDR3 is TGTGCCAGCAGCCAAGGACTAGCGGGGGGCACAGATACGCAGTATTTT. This translates into CASSQGLAGGTDTQYF.

The chain uses TRBV6-1 and TRBJ2-3; 10 nucleotides align to TRBD2. CDR1 is MNHNS and CDR2 is SASEGT in the germline V gene. V was pared by 0 bases and J by 3 bases, with 9 bases of the junction left unmatched. This CDR3 has 18 residues. The CDR3 DNA reads TGTGCCAGCAGTGAAGCAAGTGGAGCTAGCGGGGGTACAGATACGCAGTATTTT. Protein: CASSEASGASGGTDTQYF.

V usage is TRBV29-1 and J usage is TRBJ2-3, with 8 bases matching TRBD2. The ends lost 4 bases at V and 0 bases at J; junction bases unmatched: 3. CDR1 SQVTM and CDR2 ANQGSEA come from the germline V gene. The CDR3 length is 14 residues. CDR3 DNA: TGCAGCGTTGCGATAGCGGGGAGCACAGATACGCAGTATTTT. Amino acid sequence: CSVAIAGSTDTQYF.

This clone was counted a few times. The V gene is TRBV6-5, the J gene TRBJ2-7, with a possible D match to TRBD1 (6 bases). Per the germline V gene, CDR1 is MNHEY and CDR2 is SVGAGI. This CDR3 comprises 14 residues. Trimming shortened V by 6 bases and J by 1 base, and 13 bases separated the two germline ends. DNA of the CDR3: TGTGCCAGCAGCAAACAGGGCTGGTCCTACGAGCAGTACTTC. Protein sequence: CASSKQGWSYEQYF.

The chain couples TRBV24-1 to TRBJ2-1; D perhaps matches TRBD1 (5 bases). V lost 4 bases to trimming and J lost 10 bases, with 13 bases between them. This CDR3 has 13 residues. CDR1 is KGHDR, CDR2 SFDVKD, per germline. The CDR3 coding sequence is TGTGCCACCAGTGAATCCAGGGTGCGGGAGCAGTTCTTC. Amino acids: CATSESRVREQFF.

The chain employs TRBV2 and TRBJ1-5; D possibly corresponds to TRBD1 (6 bases). The CDR3 runs 15 residues. Germline V CDR1 and CDR2: SNHLY, FYNNEI. V lost 0 bases and J lost 9, with 15 bases in between. In DNA form, the CDR3 reads TGTGCCAGCAGTGAAGCTGCGCAGGGGACATGGCCCCAGCATTTT. Residues: CASSEAAQGTWPQHF.